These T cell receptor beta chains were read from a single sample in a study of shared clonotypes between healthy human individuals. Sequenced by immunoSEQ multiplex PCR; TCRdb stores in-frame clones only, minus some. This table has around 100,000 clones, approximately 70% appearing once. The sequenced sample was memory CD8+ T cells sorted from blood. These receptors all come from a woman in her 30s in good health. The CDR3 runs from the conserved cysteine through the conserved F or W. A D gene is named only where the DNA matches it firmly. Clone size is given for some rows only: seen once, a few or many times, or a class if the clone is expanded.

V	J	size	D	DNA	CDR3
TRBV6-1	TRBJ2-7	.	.	TGTGCCAGCAGTGAATTTTACGAGCAGTACTTC	CASSEFYEQYF
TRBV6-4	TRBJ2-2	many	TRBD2	TGTGCCAGCAGTAGACTAGCGGGAGAAACCGGGGAGCTGTTTTTT	CASSRLAGETGELFF
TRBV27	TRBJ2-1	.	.	TGTGCCAGCAGTTTTTACGGGAGCTGGGATGAGCAGTTCTTC	CASSFYGSWDEQFF
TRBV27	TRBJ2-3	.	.	TGTGCCAGCAGTAGTAGGGGGGGCTGGACAGATACGCAGTATTTT	CASSSRGGWTDTQYF
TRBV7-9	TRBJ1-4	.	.	TGTGCCAGCAGCGGAAGACAGGACCTCGGGGGGCGTGAAAAACTGTTTTTT	CASSGRQDLGGREKLFF
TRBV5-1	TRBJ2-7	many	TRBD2	TGCGCCAGCAGTCCCGTGACAGCGGGGACCTACGAGCAGTACTTC	CASSPVTAGTYEQYF
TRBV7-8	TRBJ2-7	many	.	TGTGCCAGCAGCTTATACCAGGGACCCTCCTACGAGCAGTACTTC	CASSLYQGPSYEQYF
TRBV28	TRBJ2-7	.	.	TGTGCCAGCAGTTTTCTCAGGGTAGGTGAGCAGTACTTC	CASSFLRVGEQYF
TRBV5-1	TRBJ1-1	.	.	TGCGCCAGCAGAACTGAGGGGTACACTGAAGCTTTCTTT	CASRTEGYTEAFF
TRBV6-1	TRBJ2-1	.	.	TGTGCCAGCAGGGGCAGGGGGGATACCTACAATGAGCAGTTCTTC	CASRGRGDTYNEQFF